The 20 T cell receptor beta chains reported below all come from one sample, sequenced in a study of pediatric ulcerative colitis. Profiling relied on immunoSEQ multiplex PCR, and the TCRdb table lists in-frame clones only, not all of them. The table records 64,000 or so clones, over 70% of them present only once. Sequenced sample: blood. Receptor source: a boy under 18 with moderate ulcerative colitis.

The rearrangement uses TRBV25-1 and TRBJ2-7; D perhaps matches TRBD2 (5 bases). The CDR3 is 12 residues long. Germline V gives CDR1 MGHDK, CDR2 SYGVNS. Deletions cut 4 bases from V and 7 bases from J, with 11 bases between. The CDR3 nucleotides are TGTGCCAGCAGTGTCACCCCGGGGGAGCAGTACTTC. Encoded protein: CASSVTPGEQYF.

The chain links TRBV18 to TRBJ1-3, with D possibly being TRBD1 (5 bases). The V gene lost 5 bases and the J gene lost 4 bases, with 9 bases spanning the gap. CDR1 and CDR2 (germline): KGHSH, LQKENI. CDR3 length: 13 amino acids. CDR3 protein: CASSGARGNTIYF. The CDR3 DNA is TGTGCCAGCTCAGGGGCGCGAGGAAACACCATATATTTT.

This rearrangement joins TRBV9 to TRBJ2-4, with a tentative D call TRBD2 (6 bases). The germline CDR1 and CDR2 sequences are SGDLS and YYNGEE. The CDR3 consists of 20 residues. V lost 4 bases to trimming and J lost 1 base, with 27 bases between them. As DNA, the CDR3 is TGTGCCAGCAGCCCGACTGGCTGGGGGGAGCAGGGCCTGGCCAAAAACATTCAGTACTTC. Translating gives CASSPTGWGEQGLAKNIQYF.

V and J are TRBV7-9 and TRBJ1-2, with 7 bases aligning to TRBD1. This CDR3 spans 13 amino acids. Germline-derived CDR1 and CDR2 are SEHNR and FQNEAQ (reference sequence). Trimming cost V 5 bases and J 4 bases; bases outside gene matches: 4. The CDR3 reads CASSQTGTYGYTF. In nucleotides, the CDR3 is TGTGCCAGCAGCCAGACAGGGACCTATGGCTACACCTTC.

The V and J genes are TRBV4-1 and TRBJ2-4; 12 nucleotides agree with TRBD1. Germline values: CDR1 MGHRA, CDR2 YSYEKL. The CDR3 is 19 residues long. V trimming: 1 base; J trimming: 1 base; junction bases outside the gene matches: 8. CDR3 amino acids: CASSQGRDRGRVAKNIQYF. For the CDR3, the DNA is TGCGCCAGCAGCCAAGGAAGGGACAGGGGGCGAGTGGCCAAAAACATTCAGTACTTC.

The chain uses TRBV15 and TRBJ2-3; TRBD2 might be the D (6 bases). In germline, CDR1 is LNHNV, CDR2 YYDKDF (reference sequence). V was shortened by 0 bases and J by 2 bases, with 21 bases between the two germline ends. There are 19 residues in the CDR3. CDR3 sequence reads: CATSRDKERATGDTDTQYF. Here the CDR3 DNA reads TGTGCCACCAGCAGAGATAAAGAAAGGGCAACGGGGGACACAGATACGCAGTATTTT.

This chain links TRBV7-9 with TRBJ2-5; maybe TRBD1 (5 bases). From germline, CDR1 is SEHNR and CDR2 FQNEAQ (reference sequence). The CDR3 has 14 amino acids. The V and J ends lost 3 bases and 3 bases respectively, with 11 bases between them. The CDR3 protein is CASSLVGAKETQYF. The CDR3 coding sequence is TGTGCCAGCAGCTTGGTAGGGGCTAAAGAGACCCAGTACTTC.

This chain uses TRBV7-9 with TRBJ2-7; tentative D call: TRBD1 (5 bases). The V end lost 2 bases, the J end lost 5 bases, and 10 bases lay between the germline ends. This CDR3 comprises 13 residues. Germline V gene lookup returns CDR1 SEHNR and CDR2 FQNEAQ (reference sequence). The CDR3 sequence is CASSLYRNNEQYF. CDR3 nucleotides: TGTGCCAGCAGCTTATACAGGAATAACGAGCAGTACTTC.

The chain joins TRBV11-2 to TRBJ1-6; D is ambiguous. Germline-derived CDR1 and CDR2 are SGHAT and FQNNGV. This CDR3 contains 15 residues. V was shortened by 3 bases and J by 0 bases, with 6 bases between the two germline ends. CDR3 sequence (DNA): TGTGCCAGCAGCTTCTCGAGCTCCTATAATTCACCCCTCCACTTT. The encoded protein is CASSFSSSYNSPLHF. Full variable domain (outside the CDR3, taken from reference TRBV11-2 and TRBJ1-6): EAGVAQSPRYKIIEKRQSVAFWCNPISGHATLYWYQQILGQGPKLLIQFQNNGVVDDSQLPKDRFSAERLKGVDSTLKIQPAKLEDSAVYLCASSFSSSYNSPLHFGNGTRLTVT.

This clone was seen just once. The V gene is TRBV27, the J gene TRBJ1-1, with D possibly matching TRBD1 (6 bases). V was pared by 3 bases and J by 0 bases, with 11 bases between. The CDR3 is 15 residues long. Germline V CDR1 and CDR2: MNHEY, SMNVEV (reference sequence). This CDR3 is CASSLWGAMNTEAFF. The CDR3 coding sequence is TGTGCCAGCAGTTTGTGGGGGGCAATGAACACTGAAGCTTTCTTT.

The chain carries TRBV25-1 and TRBJ1-1, with D perhaps TRBD1 (5 bases). The germline V gene encodes CDR1 MGHDK and CDR2 SYGVNS. This CDR3 has 16 residues. V shed 1 base and J shed 4 bases, with 16 bases lying between them. CDR3 sequence reads: CASSEFQGPVGTEAFF. In DNA form, the CDR3 reads TGTGCCAGCAGTGAATTCCAGGGACCGGTTGGCACTGAAGCTTTCTTT.

The chain uses TRBV18 and TRBJ1-2; no definite D call. The CDR3 contains 14 residues. Trimming took 6 bases from V and 5 from J, leaving 16 bases between them. The germline gives CDR1 KGHSH, CDR2 LQKENI. The CDR3 coding sequence is TGTGCCAGCTCCCTTACTATTCTAGGATATGGCTACACCTTC. As protein: CASSLTILGYGYTF.

The genes are TRBV4-1 and TRBJ1-2; 11 bases map to TRBD1. From germline, CDR1 is MGHRA and CDR2 YSYEKL. V dropped 5 bases and J dropped 5; count of bases not matched to a gene: 10. This CDR3 comprises 16 residues. The DNA for the CDR3 is TGCGCCAGCAGCAAAGGCGGGGGACAGGGGGAATATGGCTACACCTTC. Translating gives CASSKGGGQGEYGYTF.

The V call is TRBV7-3, the J call TRBJ2-1; the match to TRBD2 covers 7 bases. J gave up 5 bases and V 2 bases, and 6 bases lay outside the gene matches. This CDR3 has 15 residues. CDR1 is SGHTA, CDR2 FQGTGA, per germline. CDR3 residues: CASSLGRERDNEQFF. DNA of the CDR3: TGTGCCAGCAGCTTAGGGCGGGAGCGGGACAATGAGCAGTTCTTC. Full variable domain (rest looked up from reference TRBV7-3 and TRBJ2-1): GAGVSQTPSNKVTEKGKYVELRCDPISGHTALYWYRQSLGQGPEFLIYFQGTGAADDSGLPNDRFFAVRPEGSVSTLKIQRTERGDSAVYLCASSLGRERDNEQFFGPGTRLTVL.

The genes are TRBV5-6 and TRBJ1-2; TRBD1 might be the D (5 bases). The CDR3 is 13 residues long. Germline assignment: CDR1 SGHDT and CDR2 YYEEEE. Trimming shortened V by 5 bases and J by 4 bases, and 12 bases separated the two germline ends. The CDR3 sequence: CASRIQGAYGYTF. Here the CDR3 DNA reads TGTGCCAGCAGAATTCAGGGCGCCTATGGCTACACCTTC.

This chain links TRBV4-1 with TRBJ2-1, with D maybe TRBD2 (6 bases). Trimming removed 4 bases from V and 2 bases from J, with 15 bases in between. Germline CDR1 and CDR2: MGHRA and YSYEKL. The CDR3 has 16 residues. This chain's CDR3 is CASSLAGRITYNEQFF. Here the CDR3 DNA reads TGCGCCAGCAGCCTCGCGGGGCGCATCACCTACAATGAGCAGTTCTTC.

This clone is a singleton in its sample. The gene calls are TRBV10-3 and TRBJ1-2; D ambiguous. Deletions cut 5 bases from V and 2 bases from J, with 9 bases between. Germline CDR1 reads ENHRY; CDR2 reads SYGVKD. The CDR3 is 13 amino acids. The CDR3 bases are TGTGCCATCAGTCCGGGCTTAAACTATGGCTACACCTTC. This sequence encodes CAISPGLNYGYTF.

The chain is built from TRBV5-6 and TRBJ1-2; 9 bases line up with TRBD1. There are 13 residues in the CDR3. The germline gives CDR1 SGHDT, CDR2 YYEEEE. Losses at the gene ends were 2 bases for V and 7 bases for J; bases not matched to a gene: 3. CDR3 bases: TGTGCCAGCAGCTTCGGGACAGGGCTTGGCTACACCTTC. It codes for CASSFGTGLGYTF.

This clone was counted between two and nine times. The genes are TRBV19 and TRBJ1-2; 7 nucleotides align to TRBD1. Germline V CDR1 and CDR2: LNHDA, SQIVND (reference sequence). V shed 6 bases, J shed 6 bases, and the junction held 13 bases outside the gene matches. The CDR3 has 15 amino acids. The CDR3 here is CASRAYQQGRNGYTF. The CDR3 DNA is TGTGCCAGTAGAGCTTACCAACAGGGGCGGAATGGCTACACCTTC.

CDR3 coding DNA: TGTGCCAGCAGCGGGATGGGGGACTATGGCTACACCTTC. Residues: CASSGMGDYGYTF. J is TRBJ1-2 and V is TRBV7-2; D may be TRBD1 (5 bases). The V end lost 5 bases, the J end lost 3 bases, and 10 bases lay between the germline ends. Germline assignment: CDR1 SGHTA and CDR2 FQGNSA. This CDR3 is built from 13 residues.